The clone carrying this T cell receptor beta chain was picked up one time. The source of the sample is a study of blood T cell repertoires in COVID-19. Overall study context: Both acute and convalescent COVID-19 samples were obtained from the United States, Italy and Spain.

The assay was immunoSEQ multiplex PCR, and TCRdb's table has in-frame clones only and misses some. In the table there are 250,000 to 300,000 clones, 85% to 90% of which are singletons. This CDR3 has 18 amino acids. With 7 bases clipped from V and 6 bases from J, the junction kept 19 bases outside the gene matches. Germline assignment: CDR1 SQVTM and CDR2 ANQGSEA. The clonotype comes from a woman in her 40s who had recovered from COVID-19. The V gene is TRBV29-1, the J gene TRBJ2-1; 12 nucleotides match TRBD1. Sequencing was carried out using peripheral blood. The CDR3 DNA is TGCAGCGCCCCCCGAGCCGGGACAGGGGGCTTTTTCCGCAATGAGCAGTTCTTC. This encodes CSAPRAGTGGFFRNEQFF.